The 22 T cell receptor beta chains below come from one sample, sequenced in a study of blood T cell repertoires in COVID-19. TCRdb keeps only in-frame clones here, not all; method: immunoSEQ multiplex PCR. This table has roughly 20,000 clones, 75% to 95% appearing once. The sample consisted of peripheral blood. The receptors shown here come from a man in his 70s with active COVID-19.

This chain joins TRBV18 and TRBJ1-1, with D maybe TRBD1 (6 bases). The ends were cut back, 3 bases at V and 0 bases at J, with 8 bases in the middle. The CDR3 extends over 14 amino acids. Germline loops: CDR1 KGHSH, CDR2 LQKENI. The CDR3 reads CASSPGHLNTEAFF. The CDR3 region has the DNA TGTGCCAGCTCACCGGGACACCTGAACACTGAAGCTTTCTTT.

The chain employs TRBV19 and TRBJ2-3; no reliable D call. V was pared by 5 bases and J by 2 bases, with 8 bases between. The CDR3 is made up of 13 amino acids. Germline V gives CDR1 LNHDA, CDR2 SQIVND (reference sequence). The DNA of the CDR3 is TGTGCCAGTAGTGCCCCCTACACAGATACGCAGTATTTT. Protein product: CASSAPYTDTQYF.

The chain has TRBV4-3 and TRBJ2-4, with D unresolved. Germline CDR1 is LGHNA and CDR2 is YSLEER. This CDR3 region has 13 residues. Trimming removed 0 bases at V and 7 bases at J, with 7 bases between. The CDR3 is CASSQDIGNIQYF. In nucleotides, the CDR3 is TGCGCCAGCAGCCAAGATATCGGGAACATTCAGTACTTC.

The CDR3 loop is CASKPQGGEKLFF. The CDR3 DNA sequence: TGTGCCAGCAAACCCCAAGGAGGGGAAAAACTGTTTTTT. The chain carries TRBV12-3 or TRBV12-4 and TRBJ1-4; D unclear. Deletions cut 7 bases from V and 8 bases from J, with 14 bases between. This CDR3 has 13 residues.

CDR3 in amino acids: CASSPGPRTGRNYENTEAFF. CDR3 in DNA: TGTGCCAGCTCACCAGGGCCCCGGACAGGGAGAAATTACGAGAACACTGAAGCTTTCTTT. The chain links TRBV18 to TRBJ1-1, with 8 bases identical to TRBD1. The CDR3 runs to 20 residues. With V trimmed by 2 bases and J by 1 base, 18 bases remained unmatched. CDR1 and CDR2 (germline): KGHSH, LQKENI.

This chain connects TRBV19 to TRBJ1-2, with 10 bases lining up with TRBD1. CDR1 is LNHDA, CDR2 SQIVND, per germline (reference sequence). CDR3 length equals 13 residues. Trimming took 6 bases from V and 6 from J; bases not matched to a gene: 4. CDR3 region: CASRYGTGDGYTF. The CDR3 DNA follows: TGTGCCAGTAGGTACGGGACAGGGGATGGCTACACCTTC.

The gene calls are TRBV5-5 and TRBJ2-5; TRBD2 agrees at 8 bases. Germline CDR1 SGHKS, CDR2 YYEKEE (reference sequence). Trimming at V came to 4 bases and at J to 5 bases, leaving 10 bases not matched to a gene. There are 15 residues in the CDR3. CDR3 residues: CASSLQTGGSETQYF. The DNA of the CDR3 is TGTGCCAGCAGCCTACAAACGGGGGGGTCGGAGACCCAGTACTTC.

The rearrangement uses TRBV9 and TRBJ2-2; 9 nucleotides match TRBD2. Trimming removed 0 bases from V and 5 bases from J; junction bases left unmatched: 2. CDR1 SGDLS and CDR2 YYNGEE come from the germline V gene. This CDR3 contains 15 residues. The CDR3 loop reads CASSVDSGGTGELFF. CDR3 sequence (DNA): TGTGCCAGCAGCGTAGATAGCGGGGGAACCGGGGAGCTGTTTTTT.

The rearrangement uses TRBV6-2 or TRBV6-3 and TRBJ2-7; 7 nucleotides align to TRBD1. V shed 2 bases and J 5 bases; nucleotides not matched to a gene: 12. CDR1 MNHEY and CDR2 SVGEGT come from the germline V gene. The CDR3 spans 16 residues. CDR3 sequence: CASSYPTGTDINEQYF. CDR3 nucleotides: TGTGCCAGCAGTTACCCAACAGGGACAGACATCAACGAGCAGTACTTC.

This rearrangement joins TRBV5-6 to TRBJ2-1; the match to TRBD2 covers 10 bases. V lost 2 bases and J lost 10; bases outside the gene matches: 6. The CDR3 loop spans 14 amino acids. The V gene's germline CDR1 is SGHDT and CDR2 YYEEEE. The CDR3 here is CASSFPISGGEQFF. CDR3 DNA: TGTGCCAGCAGCTTCCCTATTAGCGGGGGGGAGCAGTTCTTC.

J is TRBJ2-7 and V is TRBV30; 9 bases are shared with TRBD1. Looked up from germline, CDR1 is GTSNPN and CDR2 is SVGIG (reference sequence). Trimming at V came to 3 bases and at J to 2 bases, leaving 8 bases not matched to a gene. There are 15 residues in the CDR3. CDR3 amino acids: CAWSFPGQGAYEQYF. CDR3 nucleotides: TGTGCCTGGAGCTTCCCGGGACAGGGAGCCTACGAGCAGTACTTC. The complete variable domain, with remaining parts taken from reference TRBV30 and TRBJ2-7, reads SQTIHQWPATLVQPVGSPLSLECTVEGTSNPNLYWYRQAAGRGLQLLFYSVGIGQISSEVPQNLSASRPQDRQFILSSKKLLLSDSGFYLCAWSFPGQGAYEQYFGPGTRLTVT.

The genes are TRBV19 and TRBJ2-1, with a possible D match to TRBD1 (6 bases). Trimming stripped 0 bases from V and 8 bases from J, with 20 bases between. The CDR3 loop spans 17 amino acids. CDR1 is LNHDA, CDR2 SQIVND, per germline (reference sequence). The CDR3 here is CASSIDLGALKQDEQFF. CDR3 DNA sequence: TGTGCCAGTAGTATAGATCTGGGGGCCCTTAAGCAGGATGAGCAGTTCTTC.

This clone has just one count. The V call is TRBV7-2, the J call TRBJ1-5; 7 bases match TRBD1. The CDR3 extends over 13 amino acids. CDR1 is SGHTA and CDR2 is FQGNSA in the germline V gene. V gave up 5 bases and J gave up 5 bases; unmatched junction bases: 3. CDR3: CASSIGTDQPQHF. The DNA of the CDR3 is TGTGCCAGCAGCATCGGGACAGATCAGCCCCAGCATTTT.

V is TRBV7-9 and J is TRBJ1-2; 8 bases are shared with TRBD1. Germline V gene data show CDR1 as SEHNR and CDR2 as FQNEAQ (reference sequence). The J segment lost 3 bases and the V segment lost 1 base, leaving 7 bases of the junction unmatched. The CDR3 totals 16 residues. The CDR3 reads CASSLDWTGSDYGYTF. The CDR3 bases are TGTGCCAGCAGCTTAGACTGGACAGGGTCGGACTATGGCTACACCTTC.

The rearrangement joins TRBV11-3 to TRBJ1-5; D unresolved. Germline V gene data show CDR1 as SGHNT and CDR2 as YENEEA. CDR3 length: 13 amino acids. V was trimmed by 5 bases and J by 2 bases, leaving 7 bases between them. The DNA for the CDR3 is TGTGCCAGCAGCCCGTATGGCAATCAGCCCCAGCATTTT. Its translation: CASSPYGNQPQHF.

The V call is TRBV13, the J call TRBJ2-1, with 8 bases fitting TRBD1. V shed 4 bases, J shed 6 bases, and the junction held 14 bases outside the gene matches. Per the germline V gene, CDR1 is PRHDT and CDR2 is FYEKMQ (reference sequence). The CDR3 loop spans 17 amino acids. CDR3 loop: CASSSIMRPGQGNEQFF. The CDR3, as DNA: TGTGCCAGCAGCTCAATTATGAGACCAGGACAGGGCAATGAGCAGTTCTTC.

V and J are TRBV19 and TRBJ2-1; 7 bases match TRBD2. Germline lookup yields CDR1 LNHDA and CDR2 SQIVND (reference sequence). The length of the CDR3 is 15 residues. Germline trimming cut 5 bases from V and 3 bases from J; bases unmatched to any gene: 7. CDR3 in amino acids: CASSQGPGGYNEQFF. The CDR3 DNA is TGTGCCAGTAGTCAGGGTCCGGGGGGCTACAATGAGCAGTTCTTC.

The chain is built from TRBV7-2 and TRBJ2-3; D is perhaps TRBD2 (6 bases). In germline, CDR1 is SGHTA, CDR2 FQGNSA. V lost 5 bases and J 0 bases, leaving 9 bases between the germline ends. This CDR3 has 14 residues. The CDR3 loop is CASSLSGSTDTQYF. The CDR3 DNA reads as TGTGCCAGCAGCCTTAGCGGTAGCACAGATACGCAGTATTTT. Based on the CDR3 plus reference TRBV7-2 and TRBJ2-3, the full variable domain is GAGVSQSPSNKVTEKGKDVELRCDPISGHTALYWYRQSLGQGLEFLIYFQGNSAPDKSGLPSDRFSAERTGGSVSTLTIQRTQQEDSAVYLCASSLSGSTDTQYFGPGTRLTVL.

In its sample, this clone was seen once. The chain carries TRBV18 and TRBJ2-1, with TRBD1 matching over 11 bases. Germline V lookup: CDR1 KGHSH, CDR2 LQKENI. With V trimmed by 6 bases and J by 2 bases, 3 bases remained unmatched. There are 15 residues in the CDR3. The CDR3 reads CASSPGQGAYNEQFF. In DNA form, the CDR3 reads TGTGCCAGCTCCCCGGGACAGGGGGCCTACAATGAGCAGTTCTTC. Combining the CDR3 with reference TRBV18 and TRBJ2-1 gives the whole variable domain NAGVMQNPRHLVRRRGQEARLRCSPMKGHSHVYWYRQLPEEGLKFMVYLQKENIIDESGMPKERFSAEFPKEGPSILRIQQVVRGDSAAYFCASSPGQGAYNEQFFGPGTRLTVL.

The J gene is TRBJ2-7, the V gene TRBV10-3, with D maybe TRBD1 (5 bases). CDR3 length: 13 amino acids. Germline CDR1 reads ENHRY; CDR2 reads SYGVKD. Trimming cost V 8 bases and J 5 bases, with 16 bases left between them. CDR3 DNA: TGTGCCATCCGTGCGCTAGGGGCGAACGAGCAGTACTTC. It encodes CAIRALGANEQYF.

The chain carries TRBV27 and TRBJ2-1; 8 bases are a match to TRBD1. This CDR3 is built from 14 residues. V lost 8 bases to trimming and J lost 6 bases; unmatched junction nucleotides: 9. The germline CDR1 and CDR2 sequences are MNHEY and SMNVEV (reference sequence). The CDR3 region has the DNA TGTGCCAGCGGCTTAAGTGACAGGGGCAATGAGCAGTTCTTC. Its protein product is CASGLSDRGNEQFF.

The J gene is TRBJ1-1, the V gene TRBV4-3; 7 nucleotides align to TRBD1. V lost 0 bases to trimming and J lost 10 bases; unmatched junction nucleotides: 8. Germline V CDR1 and CDR2: LGHNA, YSLEER. The CDR3 is made up of 14 amino acids. The DNA of the CDR3 is TGCGCCAGCAGCCAAGAAGGGGGCGGGGAGTCAGCTTTCTTT. This translates into CASSQEGGGESAFF.